A selection of T cell receptor beta chains follows, all from one sample in a study of circulating and synovial CD4+ cells in juvenile arthritis. TCRdb's copy holds only in-frame clones and misses some; the assay was immunoSEQ multiplex PCR. The sample has approximately 3,600 clones; over 70% are singletons. Specimen: CD4+ T cells from synovial fluid. The receptors were sampled from a human donor with juvenile idiopathic arthritis. Each CDR3 is given with its conserved first and last residue. The order of the fields is J gene, clone size, V gene, D gene, CDR3 DNA, CDR3 protein. A D gene is named only where the DNA matches it firmly. Not every row has a clone size; where given, it reads once, few, many or a size class.

J: TRBJ2-3
size: .
V: TRBV11-3
D: TRBD2
DNA: TGTGCCAGCAGCTTAGGCCAGGGACTAGCGGCAAGCACAGATACGCAGTATTTT
CDR3: CASSLGQGLAASTDTQYF

J: TRBJ2-2
size: .
V: TRBV15
D: .
DNA: TGTGCCACCAGCAGAGGTTCAGCGGGTAACGCCGGGGAGCTGTTTTTT
CDR3: CATSRGSAGNAGELFF

J: TRBJ2-5
size: .
V: TRBV11-2
D: TRBD2
DNA: TGTGCCAGCAGCGCACGAAGCGGGAGTGGTGGCGAGACCCAGTACTTC
CDR3: CASSARSGSGGETQYF

J: TRBJ1-2
size: .
V: TRBV10-3
D: TRBD1
DNA: TGTGCCATCAGTGAGTCGACAGGGGCTGGCTACACCTTC
CDR3: CAISESTGAGYTF

J: TRBJ2-5
size: .
V: TRBV9
D: .
DNA: TGTGCCAGCAGCGTAACTGATCGAGAGACCCAGTACTTC
CDR3: CASSVTDRETQYF

J: TRBJ2-3
size: .
V: TRBV10-3
D: .
DNA: TGTGCCATCTCACTAAATGTAGGGGCCGGCACAGATACGCAGTATTTT
CDR3: CAISLNVGAGTDTQYF

J: TRBJ2-3
size: .
V: TRBV2
D: TRBD2
DNA: TGTGCCAGCAGCCAAGGGGGACTAGACACAGATACGCAGTATTTT
CDR3: CASSQGGLDTDTQYF

J: TRBJ2-3
size: .
V: TRBV6-6
D: TRBD2
DNA: TGTGCCAGCAGTGCCCCGGCTAGCGGGACCACAGATACGCAGTATTTT
CDR3: CASSAPASGTTDTQYF

J: TRBJ2-5
size: .
V: TRBV19
D: TRBD2
DNA: TGTGCCAGTAGACTAGCGGGAGAGACCCAGTACTTC
CDR3: CASRLAGETQYF

J: TRBJ2-3
size: once
V: TRBV5-6
D: TRBD2
DNA: TGTGCCAGCAGCCCGGGGGGGAGCACAGATACGCAGTATTTT
CDR3: CASSPGGSTDTQYF

J: TRBJ2-2
size: .
V: TRBV7-2
D: .
DNA: TGTGCCAGCACCTACGACAGGTCCACCGGGGAGCTGTTTTTT
CDR3: CASTYDRSTGELFF

J: TRBJ1-2
size: .
V: TRBV6-1
D: TRBD1
DNA: TGTGCCAGCAGTGACCGGACAGGTCTGGTTTATGGCTACACCTTC
CDR3: CASSDRTGLVYGYTF

J: TRBJ2-5
size: .
V: TRBV6-6
D: .
DNA: TGTGCCAGCAGTTACTCTGCTGGGGGCGATCAAGAGACCCAGTACTTC
CDR3: CASSYSAGGDQETQYF

J: TRBJ2-2
size: .
V: TRBV5-1
D: .
DNA: TGCGCCAGCAGCCCGGCGAACACCGGGGAGCTGTTTTTT
CDR3: CASSPANTGELFF

J: TRBJ2-3
size: .
V: TRBV10-3
D: .
DNA: TGTGCCATCAGTGAGTCTGGTCGGGCGCAGTATTTT
CDR3: CAISESGRAQYF

J: TRBJ2-1
size: .
V: TRBV5-5
D: .
DNA: TGTGCCAGCCGGGACGGGAGATACGGTGAGCAGTTCTTC
CDR3: CASRDGRYGEQFF

J: TRBJ1-1
size: .
V: TRBV6-1
D: .
DNA: TGTGCCAGCAGGGTCTCCAACGCCGGGTACGCTGAAGCTTTCTTT
CDR3: CASRVSNAGYAEAFF

J: TRBJ2-5
size: .
V: TRBV18
D: .
DNA: TGTGCCAGCTCACCACGCAGCCCCGCCCCGGGGGAGACCCAGTACTTC
CDR3: CASSPRSPAPGETQYF

J: TRBJ2-7
size: once
V: TRBV29-1
D: .
DNA: TGCAGCGTTGAAGAGGGAGGCTACGAGCAGTACTTC
CDR3: CSVEEGGYEQYF

J: TRBJ1-2
size: .
V: TRBV19
D: .
DNA: TGTGCCAGTGGGGAACAGGGAGTCTATGGCTACACCTTC
CDR3: CASGEQGVYGYTF

J: TRBJ2-5
size: .
V: TRBV9
D: TRBD2
DNA: TGTGCCAGCAGCGTAGATAGCGGGAGAGGGGAGACCCAGTACTTC
CDR3: CASSVDSGRGETQYF

J: TRBJ2-2
size: .
V: TRBV30
D: .
DNA: TGTGCCTGGAGTGTGGGGACTCTCACCGGGGAGCTGTTTTTT
CDR3: CAWSVGTLTGELFF

J: TRBJ1-1
size: .
V: TRBV6-4
D: .
DNA: TGTGCCAGCAGTGACAAAGGCCACAGGCGGAACACTGAAGCTTTCTTT
CDR3: CASSDKGHRRNTEAFF

J: TRBJ2-7
size: .
V: TRBV4-3
D: .
DNA: TGCGCCAGCAGCCAAGATGGGGGGGCGGGAGCTTACGAGCAGTACTTC
CDR3: CASSQDGGAGAYEQYF

J: TRBJ1-1
size: .
V: TRBV19
D: TRBD1
DNA: TGTGCCACCTCAACAGGGGGCTTTATGAACACTGAAGCTTTCTTT
CDR3: CATSTGGFMNTEAFF

J: TRBJ1-2
size: .
V: TRBV5-6
D: TRBD1
DNA: TGTGCCAGCAGCTTGGCAGGGGGTCACTATGGCTACACCTTC
CDR3: CASSLAGGHYGYTF

J: TRBJ2-7
size: .
V: TRBV25-1
D: .
DNA: TGTGCCAGCTCCGACTCTCAACTCACCTACGAGCAGTACTTC
CDR3: CASSDSQLTYEQYF

J: TRBJ2-4
size: .
V: TRBV6-5
D: .
DNA: TGTGCCAGCACCCTTCGGGTCGGAGCGGGAAACATTCAGTACTTC
CDR3: CASTLRVGAGNIQYF

J: TRBJ1-2
size: .
V: TRBV19
D: .
DNA: TGTGCCAGTAGTACCCCCGACAGGCTGGTTACGGCTGGCTACACCTTC
CDR3: CASSTPDRLVTAGYTF

J: TRBJ1-1
size: .
V: TRBV29-1
D: .
DNA: TGCAGCGTAGCAGGGACAAACACTGAAGCTTTCTTT
CDR3: CSVAGTNTEAFF

J: TRBJ2-5
size: once
V: TRBV18
D: .
DNA: TGTGCCAGCTCACCACTTATCCCACAGGGCCAAGAGACCCAGTACTTC
CDR3: CASSPLIPQGQETQYF

J: TRBJ2-3
size: .
V: TRBV19
D: TRBD2
DNA: TGTGCCAGTAGTAACGGGAGGGTGCCAGATACGCAGTATTTT
CDR3: CASSNGRVPDTQYF

J: TRBJ2-1
size: .
V: TRBV4-2
D: .
DNA: TGTGCCAGCAGCCAAGAACTGGGGGGAGGGGGGGCGGGTACAAGTGAGCAGTTCTTC
CDR3: CASSQELGGGGAGTSEQFF

J: TRBJ2-7
size: .
V: TRBV4-3
D: TRBD2
DNA: TGCGCCAGCAGCCAAAAAGCGGGAGGGCCCTACGAGCAGTACTTC
CDR3: CASSQKAGGPYEQYF

J: TRBJ1-3
size: .
V: TRBV7-2
D: .
DNA: TGTGCCAGCAGCTTCTTATCGGGGGGGACTGGAAACACCATATATTTT
CDR3: CASSFLSGGTGNTIYF

J: TRBJ2-6
size: few
V: TRBV4-3
D: .
DNA: TGCGCCAGCAGCCAAGGCACCGGTTTAACGGGGGCCAACGTCCTGACTTTC
CDR3: CASSQGTGLTGANVLTF

J: TRBJ2-5
size: .
V: TRBV4-3
D: .
DNA: TGCGCCAGCAGCCCCCATTTTCGGGGAGGAGAGACCCAGTACTTC
CDR3: CASSPHFRGGETQYF

J: TRBJ2-1
size: .
V: TRBV7-9
D: TRBD1
DNA: TGTGCCAGCAGCTTAGCGGCAGACAGGGGAATTGTTAATGAGCAGTTCTTC
CDR3: CASSLAADRGIVNEQFF

J: TRBJ2-2
size: few
V: TRBV6-6
D: .
DNA: TGTGCCAGCGGAAAACCAAATACAGGGTTCGCCGGGGAGCTGTTTTTT
CDR3: CASGKPNTGFAGELFF

J: TRBJ2-3
size: .
V: TRBV5-1
D: .
DNA: TGCGCCAGCAGCCGCGGCGTAGCATCAGATACGCAGTATTTT
CDR3: CASSRGVASDTQYF

J: TRBJ2-7
size: .
V: TRBV5-1
D: .
DNA: TGCGCCAGCAGCTTATTAAGGGGTTTATACTCCTACGAGCAGTACTTC
CDR3: CASSLLRGLYSYEQYF

J: TRBJ1-2
size: .
V: TRBV6-1
D: .
DNA: TGTGCCAGCAGTGTGGGACGGCGGGAAAGGGGCTACACCTTC
CDR3: CASSVGRRERGYTF

J: TRBJ2-5
size: once
V: TRBV18
D: .
DNA: TGTGCCAGCTCAACGAAAGCCGGGGAGACCCAGTACTTC
CDR3: CASSTKAGETQYF

J: TRBJ1-2
size: .
V: TRBV5-4
D: TRBD1
DNA: TGTGCCAGCAGCTTCGGAGACAGGGGACCCACGCCTAACTATGGCTACACCTTC
CDR3: CASSFGDRGPTPNYGYTF

J: TRBJ1-5
size: .
V: TRBV7-2
D: TRBD1
DNA: TGTGCCAGCAGCGCAAGGACAGGGGTTAGCAATCAGCCCCAGCATTTT
CDR3: CASSARTGVSNQPQHF

J: TRBJ2-3
size: .
V: TRBV6-1
D: TRBD2
DNA: TGTGCCAGCAGTAGTAGCGGGGGCACAGATACGCAGTATTTT
CDR3: CASSSSGGTDTQYF

J: TRBJ1-1
size: .
V: TRBV7-9
D: .
DNA: TGTGCCAGCACCAAAAGGGGAGGGGTGGAACAAATGAACACTGAAGCTTTCTTT
CDR3: CASTKRGGVEQMNTEAFF

J: TRBJ2-7
size: .
V: TRBV7-2
D: TRBD2
DNA: TGTGCCAGCAGCCAAACTTCTAGCGGGGGGGCCTACGAGCAGTACTTC
CDR3: CASSQTSSGGAYEQYF

J: TRBJ1-4
size: .
V: TRBV19
D: .
DNA: TGTGCCAGTAGTCGAAGACAGAGTTCTAATGAAAAACTGTTTTTT
CDR3: CASSRRQSSNEKLFF